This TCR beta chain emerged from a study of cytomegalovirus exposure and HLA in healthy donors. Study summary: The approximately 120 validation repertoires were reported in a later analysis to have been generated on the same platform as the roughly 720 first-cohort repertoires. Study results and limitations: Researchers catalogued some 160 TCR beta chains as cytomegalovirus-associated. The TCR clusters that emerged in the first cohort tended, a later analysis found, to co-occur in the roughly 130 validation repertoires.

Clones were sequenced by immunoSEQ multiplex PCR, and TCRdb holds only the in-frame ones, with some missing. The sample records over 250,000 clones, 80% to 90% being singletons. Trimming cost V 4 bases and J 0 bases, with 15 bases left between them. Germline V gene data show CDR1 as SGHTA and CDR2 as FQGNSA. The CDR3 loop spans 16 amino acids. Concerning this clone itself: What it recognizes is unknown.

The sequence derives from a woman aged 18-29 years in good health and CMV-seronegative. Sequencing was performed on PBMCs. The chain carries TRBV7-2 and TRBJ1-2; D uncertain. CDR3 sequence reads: CASSSEGQIANYGYTF. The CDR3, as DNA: TGTGCCAGCAGCTCTGAGGGCCAGATCGCTAACTATGGCTACACCTTC.